Presented here are 24 T cell receptor beta chains from one specimen sequenced in a study of human T cells and chemical hapten exposure. TCRdb redid the calling of the RACE reads with MiXCR, one entry per CDR3 protein. The sample consists of 300,000 to 450,000 distinct CDR3 sequences, about 4.4% of them appearing once. As to time point: patch test 1, 2 weeks after DPC sensitization. The treatment here: therapeutic diphenylcyclopropenone sensitization with weekly scalp DPC. The source material was whole blood, sampled in connection with sensitization to the hapten diphenylcyclopropenone (DPC). These receptors all come from a woman in her 50s with alopecia areata. Some clones in this sample may be carry-over from other donors' samples.

This clonotype has ten or more counts. The chain carries TRBV2 and TRBJ1-6; no clear D. CDR1 and CDR2 from the germline V gene are SNHLY and FYNNEI. The CDR3 has 15 amino acids. Trimming stripped 0 bases from V and 15 bases from J, with 18 bases between. The CDR3 sequence is CASSEAILAVPGLHF. The CDR3 DNA is TGTGCCAGCAGTGAAGCAATTTTGGCCGTCCCAGGCCTCCACTTT.

The CDR3: CASSYFREAFF. As DNA, the CDR3 is TGTGCCAGCAGCTACTTCCGGGAGGCTTTCTTT. The V gene is TRBV11-2, the J gene TRBJ1-1, with D unclear. The CDR3 spans 11 residues. The germline V and J ends were trimmed by 4 bases and 11 bases, with 11 bases remaining between them. Germline CDR1 is SGHAT and CDR2 is FQNNGV.

There are many counts of this clonotype. The V call is TRBV2, the J call TRBJ2-1; 12 positions agree with TRBD2. The ends lost 8 bases at V and 3 bases at J; junction bases unmatched: 8. The CDR3 runs 16 residues. CDR1 and CDR2 from the germline V gene are SNHLY and FYNNEI. CDR3 sequence: CASPQTSGGHYNEQFF. In DNA form, the CDR3 reads TGTGCCAGCCCCCAAACTAGCGGGGGGCACTACAATGAGCAGTTCTTC.

This clonotype occurred a few times. The gene calls are TRBV7-2 and TRBJ2-3; maybe TRBD1 (6 bases). The germline gives CDR1 SGHTA, CDR2 FQGNSA. The ends were cut back, 5 bases at V and 2 bases at J, with 11 bases in the middle. The CDR3 is made up of 14 amino acids. The CDR3 loop reads CASSQGQNTDTQYF. CDR3 nucleotide sequence: TGTGCCAGCAGCCAAGGACAGAACACAGATACGCAGTATTTT.

In nucleotides, the CDR3 is TGCAGCGTTATCTTCGGTGAAAAACTGTTTTTT. Translating it yields CSVIFGEKLFF. The J gene is TRBJ1-4, the V gene TRBV29-1; D call uncertain. CDR3 length: 11 amino acids. Trimming cost V 5 bases and J 7 bases, with 8 bases left between them. Germline assignment: CDR1 SQVTM and CDR2 ANQGSEA. Full variable domain (missing parts from reference TRBV29-1 and TRBJ1-4): SAVISQKPSRDICQRGTSLTIQCQVDSQVTMMFWYRQQPGQSLTLIATANQGSEATYESGFVIDKFPISRPNLTFSTLTVSNMSPEDSSIYLCSVIFGEKLFFGSGTQLSVL.

Many counts were recorded for this clonotype. V is TRBV5-1 and J is TRBJ1-5; D remains unclear. CDR1 and CDR2 from the germline V gene are SGHRS and YFSETQ. The ends were cut back, 0 bases at V and 7 bases at J, with 14 bases in the middle. There are 15 residues in the CDR3. CDR3 in amino acids: CASSLAGNGMQPQHF. DNA for the CDR3: TGCGCCAGCAGCTTGGCGGGGAATGGCATGCAGCCCCAGCATTTT.

The chain uses TRBV28 and TRBJ2-2; TRBD2 aligns across 13 bases. CDR3 length: 20 amino acids. Trimming cost V 3 bases and J 0 bases; bases outside gene matches: 10. Looked up from germline, CDR1 is MDHEN and CDR2 is SYDVKM. The CDR3 region is CASSFPLGLAGNPNTGELFF. The CDR3 DNA is TGTGCCAGCAGTTTCCCCCTGGGACTAGCGGGGAACCCGAACACCGGGGAGCTGTTTTTT.

This clonotype was counted ten times or more. The chain uses TRBV5-1 and TRBJ2-5; D unclear. V was shortened by 0 bases and J by 3 bases, with 9 bases between the two germline ends. The CDR3 is 14 residues long. Germline CDR1 reads SGHRS; CDR2 reads YFSETQ. CDR3 in amino acids: CASSLGGTKETQYF. CDR3 DNA: TGCGCCAGCAGCTTGGGTGGTACCAAAGAGACCCAGTACTTC.

This clonotype has at least ten counts. V is TRBV19 and J is TRBJ2-7; D assignment may be TRBD1 or TRBD2 (8 bases each). Germline-derived CDR1 and CDR2 are LNHDA and SQIVND (reference sequence). This CDR3 is 15 amino acids long. Trimming left V 5 bases short and J 3 bases short, with 17 bases between. CDR3 residues: CASSRGGQAIYEQYF. Here the CDR3 DNA reads TGTGCCAGTAGTCGGGGGGGACAGGCGATCTACGAGCAGTACTTC.

This clonotype has at least ten counts. The V and J genes are TRBV29-1 and TRBJ2-3; 8 bases match TRBD1. CDR3 length: 12 residues. The V segment lost 2 bases and the J segment 6 bases; nucleotides outside the gene matches: 1. Germline V gene lookup returns CDR1 SQVTM and CDR2 ANQGSEA. DNA of the CDR3: TGCAGCGTTGAAAACAGGGGGGATACGCAGTATTTT. Its translation is CSVENRGDTQYF.

This clonotype was picked up many times. V usage is TRBV5-1 and J usage is TRBJ2-3; 8 nucleotides align to TRBD2. Germline CDR1 and CDR2: SGHRS and YFSETQ. This CDR3 has 16 residues. The ends lost 0 bases at V and 3 bases at J; junction bases unmatched: 6. The CDR3 reads CASSLENGGATDTQYF. CDR3 nucleotide sequence: TGCGCCAGCAGCTTGGAAAACGGGGGGGCAACAGATACGCAGTATTTT.

This clonotype was detected ten times or more. The V call is TRBV7-9, the J call TRBJ2-3; no reliable D call. Germline loops: CDR1 SEHNR, CDR2 FQNEAQ (reference sequence). The CDR3 has 14 amino acids. Trimming removed 5 bases at V and 2 bases at J, with 11 bases between. CDR3 sequence (DNA): TGTGCCAGCAGCCCAGGAAGTGACACAGATACGCAGTATTTT. Translated: CASSPGSDTDTQYF.

This clonotype was detected ten times or more. This chain uses TRBV6-2 or TRBV6-3 with TRBJ2-3; the D is unclear. The CDR3 extends over 11 amino acids. Trimming shortened V by 6 bases and J by 6 bases, and 7 bases separated the two germline ends. CDR1 is MNHEY, CDR2 SVGEGT, per germline. CDR3 sequence (DNA): TGTGCCAGCAGAATCGCGGATACGCAGTATTTT. The encoded protein is CASRIADTQYF.

J is TRBJ2-1 and V is TRBV4-1; tentatively, D is TRBD1 (6 bases). V lost 1 base and J 3 bases, leaving 10 bases between the germline ends. The CDR3 covers 15 residues. From germline, CDR1 is MGHRA and CDR2 YSYEKL. The CDR3 sequence: CASSQGPTGYNEQFF. In DNA form, the CDR3 reads TGCGCCAGCAGCCAAGGCCCGACAGGCTACAATGAGCAGTTCTTC.

This clonotype was detected many times. This sequence joins TRBV2 and TRBJ2-7; D ambiguous. V was clipped by 5 bases and J by 4 bases, with 6 bases between them. This CDR3 has 11 residues. CDR1 is SNHLY and CDR2 is FYNNEI in the germline V gene. The CDR3 reads CASSRQYEQYF. CDR3 sequence (DNA): TGTGCCAGCAGTCGGCAGTACGAGCAGTACTTC.

Many counts were recorded for this clonotype. The rearrangement joins TRBV20-1 to TRBJ1-4, with unresolved D. V shed 2 bases and J shed 4 bases, with 8 bases lying between them. The CDR3 is made up of 13 amino acids. Germline CDR1 and CDR2: DFQATT and SNEGSKA (reference sequence). For the CDR3, the DNA is TGCAGTGCTAGAAAAGGTTTTAATGAAAAACTGTTTTTT. Amino acid sequence: CSARKGFNEKLFF.

The chain uses TRBV10-3 and TRBJ1-3; D is undetermined. CDR1 ENHRY and CDR2 SYGVKD come from the germline V gene. The germline V and J ends were trimmed by 4 bases and 1 base, with 8 bases remaining between them. This CDR3 has 14 amino acids. The chain's CDR3 is CAISVGLSGNTIYF. For the CDR3, the DNA is TGTGCCATCAGTGTCGGACTTTCTGGAAACACCATATATTTT.

This clonotype showed up many times. This chain uses TRBV10-3 with TRBJ2-2; TRBD1 matches at 7 bases. The germline V gene has CDR1 ENHRY and CDR2 SYGVKD. The CDR3 length is 14 residues. V was clipped by 11 bases and J by 0 bases; unmatched bases: 6. The CDR3 DNA reads TGTGCCGTAAGTGGGACAGCGAACACCGGGGAGCTGTTTTTT. Its protein is CAVSGTANTGELFF.

This clonotype was seen a few times. The DNA for the CDR3 is TGTGCCAGCAGCCCATCCACCTGGACAGGGGGCGCAGAGACCCAGTACTTC. Translation: CASSPSTWTGGAETQYF. The V call is TRBV5-4, the J call TRBJ2-5; 11 bases fit TRBD1. Germline V gene sequence: CDR1 SGHNT, CDR2 YYREEE (reference sequence). J gave up 4 bases and V 4 bases, and 12 bases lay outside the gene matches. The CDR3 covers 17 residues.

V usage is TRBV5-4 and J usage is TRBJ2-7; TRBD2 agrees at 10 bases. CDR1 is SGHNT and CDR2 is YYREEE in the germline V gene (reference sequence). This CDR3 has 15 residues. Germline trimming cut 7 bases from V and 5 bases from J; bases unmatched to any gene: 12. In nucleotides, the CDR3 is TGTGCCAGCGGTAAAAGCGGGAGGGCCCCCCACGAGCAGTACTTC. Translation: CASGKSGRAPHEQYF.

This clonotype has ten or more counts. The chain has TRBV12-3 or TRBV12-4 and TRBJ2-3; either TRBD1 or TRBD2 may supply D (5 bases each). The CDR3 spans 16 residues. Trimming left V 4 bases short and J 4 bases short, with 18 bases between. The CDR3 coding sequence is TGTGCCAGCAGTTCCCGGGACGTCCCCGTGGCAGATACGCAGTATTTT. Translation: CASSSRDVPVADTQYF.

This clonotype has ten or more counts. The chain combines TRBV24-1 with TRBJ2-5; 12 bases agree with TRBD2. The CDR3 is 17 amino acids. The V and J ends lost 4 bases and 4 bases, in that order; junction bases with no gene match: 9. CDR1 is KGHDR, CDR2 SFDVKD, per germline. CDR3 sequence reads: CATSEPQLAGGGETQYF. The DNA for the CDR3 is TGTGCCACCAGTGAACCGCAACTAGCGGGAGGTGGAGAGACCCAGTACTTC.

This clonotype has just a few counts. The V call is TRBV15, the J call TRBJ1-1, with 10 bases aligning to TRBD1. With 3 bases clipped from V and 1 base from J, the junction kept 11 bases outside the gene matches. This CDR3 is built from 18 residues. The V gene's germline CDR1 is LNHNV and CDR2 YYDKDF (reference sequence). The CDR3 here is CATSSTRQGAGKNTEAFF. DNA for the CDR3: TGTGCCACCAGCAGCACCCGACAGGGGGCGGGCAAGAACACTGAAGCTTTCTTT.

The genes are TRBV20-1 and TRBJ1-2; perhaps TRBD1 as D (5 bases). With 0 bases removed from V and 4 bases from J, the gap between germline ends came to 9 bases. The CDR3 totals 13 residues. Germline CDR1 is DFQATT and CDR2 is SNEGSKA (reference sequence). Here the CDR3 reads CSARDPGPYGYTF. CDR3 bases: TGCAGTGCTAGAGATCCGGGACCCTATGGCTACACCTTC.